One and the same sample provided the 5 T cell receptor beta chains below, sequenced in a study of T cell clonality in common variable immunodeficiency (dated by TCRdb to the mid-2010s). The library was generated by the immunoSEQ multiplex PCR assay. TCRdb holds this immuneACCESS table with in-frame rearrangements only. Some clones are missing; in checked studies, unresolved V genes explain under half, and the rest has no known cause. Across this sample, 45,000 to 70,000 clones were tabulated and none appeared just once. The top ten clonotypes cover approximately 5.4% of the sample. The sample taken for sequencing was peripheral blood mononuclear cells. The source is a person aged 18 to 70 in good health.

The sample holds many counts of this clone. The sequenced CDR3 bases are TGTGCCAGCAGCCAAGATTGGGCGAACGAA. This codes for CASSQDWANE. The whole CDR3 is CASSQDWANEAFF. This sequence joins TRBV14 and TRBJ1-1; D unclear. The CDR3 end falls 3 residues outside the read, so it is completed with the germline J gene. CDR1 SGHDN and CDR2 FVKESK come from the germline V gene. The CDR3 loop spans 13 amino acids.

This clone was detected ten times or more. Coverage ceases 3 residues before the CDR3 finishes, and the germline J gene fills in the end. The V and J genes are TRBV7-9 and TRBJ2-7; D possibly corresponds to TRBD2 (5 bases). Per germline, CDR1 SEHNR and CDR2 FQNEAQ (reference sequence). The CDR3 contains 15 residues. Trimming cost V 5 bases and J 4 bases, with 18 bases left between them. The CDR3 region is CASSLPLILGYEQYF. The sequenced CDR3 bases are TGTGCCAGCAGCCTCCCACTCATACTAGGTTACGAG.

This clone was counted ten times or more. The read falls 3 residues short of the CDR3 end, and the missing part is taken from the germline J gene. The gene calls are TRBV28 and TRBJ1-4, with TRBD1 matching over 9 bases. The CDR3 has 17 amino acids. V lost 4 bases and J lost 8; bases outside the gene matches: 14. Germline values: CDR1 MDHEN, CDR2 SYDVKM. The part of the CDR3 DNA that was read is TGTGCCAGCAGTTCGGTCCCGGGACAGGGTCGAACGGAAAAA. This gives the protein CASSSVPGQGRTEK. The full CDR3 sequence reads CASSSVPGQGRTEKLFF.

This clone was seen many times. The missing CDR3 end, 3 residues past where the read stops, is filled in from the germline J gene. J is TRBJ2-7 and V is TRBV6-2 or TRBV6-3; 8 bases are shared with TRBD1. Germline CDR1 MNHEY, CDR2 SVGEGT. The CDR3 loop spans 15 amino acids. Trimming at V came to 5 bases and at J to 2 bases, leaving 8 bases not matched to a gene. Incomplete CDR3 DNA: TGTGCCAGCAGTAGTCCGCGGGACAGGACCTACGAG. Amino acid sequence: CASSSPRDRTYE. The complete CDR3 protein is CASSSPRDRTYEQYF.

This clone occurred many times. The read is 3 residues too short to cover the CDR3 end, so that end is filled in from the germline J gene. V is TRBV20-1 and J is TRBJ1-2, with TRBD1 matching 12 bases. Germline trimming cut 6 bases from V and 7 bases from J; bases unmatched to any gene: 9. The germline V gene encodes CDR1 DFQATT and CDR2 SNEGSKA (reference sequence). The CDR3 contains 14 residues. The CDR3 protein is CSARRGTGGFGYTF. The covered CDR3 bases are TGCAGTGCCCGAAGGGGGACAGGGGGCTTTGGC.